This TCR beta chain was sequenced in a study of identical twins. A single record per CDR3 protein comes from TCRdb applying MiXCR to the 5' RACE reads. Of about 530,000 distinct CDR3 sequences in the sample, approximately 20% were seen once. This CDR3 has 12 amino acids. Unmatched junction bases numbered 7, after V lost 6 bases and J lost 6 bases. The V gene's germline CDR1 is SQVTM and CDR2 ANQGSEA. Comment on this clonotype: The antigen is unknown.

The donors were all healthy and Caucasian. Whole-study results and caveats: Cross-sectional statistics underpinned the conclusions; the same donors were not followed.

These data were likewise used in another study, on yellow fever vaccine responses in identical twins.

The receptor was derived from a woman between 18 and 29 years old in good health. The V and J genes are TRBV29-1 and TRBJ1-2; 7 bases agree with TRBD1. The sequencing input was CD4+ T cells sorted from blood. The CDR3 loop is CSVTTGLDGYTF. For the CDR3, the DNA is TGCAGCGTCACGACAGGGTTAGATGGCTACACCTTC.